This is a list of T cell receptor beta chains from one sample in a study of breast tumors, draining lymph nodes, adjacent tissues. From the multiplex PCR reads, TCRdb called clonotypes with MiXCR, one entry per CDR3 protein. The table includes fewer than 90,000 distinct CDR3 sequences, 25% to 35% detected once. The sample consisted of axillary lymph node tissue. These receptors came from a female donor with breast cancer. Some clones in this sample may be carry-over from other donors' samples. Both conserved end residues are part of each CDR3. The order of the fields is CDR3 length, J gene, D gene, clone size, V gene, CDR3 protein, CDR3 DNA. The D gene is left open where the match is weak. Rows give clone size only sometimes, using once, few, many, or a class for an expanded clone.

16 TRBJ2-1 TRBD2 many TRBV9 CASSARGGSSYNEQFF TGTGCCAGCAGCGCCCGCGGGGGGAGCTCCTACAATGAGCAGTTCTTC
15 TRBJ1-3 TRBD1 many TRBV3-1 CASSQDHRGGNTIYF TGTGCCAGCAGCCAAGATCACAGGGGTGGAAACACCATATATTTT
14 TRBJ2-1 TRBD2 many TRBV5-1 CASSLGAGGNEQFF TGCGCCAGCAGCTTGGGAGCGGGGGGCAATGAGCAGTTCTTC
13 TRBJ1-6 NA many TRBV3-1 CATSDGTNSPLHF TGTGCCACCTCCGACGGAACGAATTCACCCCTCCACTTT
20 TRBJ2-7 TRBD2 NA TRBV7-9 CASTKGLGSGSLAGIYEQYF TGTGCCAGCACCAAAGGGCTCGGTAGCGGGAGTCTAGCGGGGATATACGAGCAGTACTTC
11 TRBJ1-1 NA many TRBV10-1 CASSATGKAFF TGCGCCAGCAGTGCAACGGGTAAAGCTTTCTTT
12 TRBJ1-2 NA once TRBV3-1 CASSRGLYGYTF TGCGCCAGCAGCCGCGGACTCTATGGCTACACCTTC
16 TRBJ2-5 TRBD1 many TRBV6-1 CASSESGRGQWETQYF TGTGCCAGCAGTGAATCGGGAAGGGGGCAGTGGGAGACCCAGTACTTC
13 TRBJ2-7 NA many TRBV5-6 CASSSASLGEQYF TGTGCCAGCAGCTCCGCAAGCCTGGGGGAGCAGTACTTC
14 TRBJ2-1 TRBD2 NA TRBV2 CATARTSSYNEQFF TGTGCCACCGCGAGGACTAGCAGTTACAATGAGCAGTTCTTC
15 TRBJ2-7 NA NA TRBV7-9 CASSSEDSATYEQYF TGTGCCAGCAGCTCTGAGGACAGTGCAACCTACGAGCAGTACTTC
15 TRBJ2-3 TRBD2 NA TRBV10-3 CASSRLATSTDTQYF TGTGCTAGTTCCCGACTAGCGACTAGCACAGATACGCAGTATTTT
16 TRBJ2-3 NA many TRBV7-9 CASSLAPAASTDTQYF TGTGCCAGCAGCTTAGCCCCTGCCGCTAGCACAGATACGCAGTATTTT
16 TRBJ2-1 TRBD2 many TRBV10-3 CAIRTSGAAKFDEQFF TGTGCCATCAGAACTAGCGGAGCCGCTAAGTTCGATGAGCAGTTCTTC
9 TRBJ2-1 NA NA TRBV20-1 CSTGTEQFF TGCAGTACCGGGACTGAGCAGTTCTTC
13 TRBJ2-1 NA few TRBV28 CASSLSESNEQFF TGTGCCAGCAGTTTATCGGAAAGCAATGAGCAGTTCTTC
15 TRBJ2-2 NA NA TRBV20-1 CSASSRLANTGELFF TGCAGTGCTAGTTCCCGACTAGCGAACACCGGGGAGCTGTTTTTT
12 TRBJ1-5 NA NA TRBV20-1 CSARRDYQPQHF TGCAGTGCTAGACGAGACTATCAGCCCCAGCATTTT
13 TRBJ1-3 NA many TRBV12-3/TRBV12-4 CASSFVGENTIYF TGTGCCAGCAGTTTCGTGGGGGAAAACACCATATATTTT
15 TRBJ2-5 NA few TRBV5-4 CASSLDRATQETQYF TGTGCCAGCAGCTTGGATCGGGCGACCCAAGAGACCCAGTACTTC
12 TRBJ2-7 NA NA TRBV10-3 CAIRTDSYEQYF TGTGCCATCAGGACAGACTCCTACGAGCAGTACTTC
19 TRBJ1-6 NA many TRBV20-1 CSARGNMRGAGAYNSPLHF TGCAGTGCTAGAGGGAACATGAGGGGGGCAGGCGCCTATAATTCACCCCTCCACTTT
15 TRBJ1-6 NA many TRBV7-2 CASRIDPATNSPLHF TGTGCCAGCAGGATTGACCCTGCAACAAATTCACCCCTCCACTTT
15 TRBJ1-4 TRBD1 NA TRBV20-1 CSAETGCRTNEKLFF TGCAGTGCCGAGACAGGGTGTCGGACTAATGAAAAACTGTTTTTT
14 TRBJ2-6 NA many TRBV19 CAGSEGLWANVLTF TGTGCCGGTTCTGAGGGTTTATGGGCCAACGTCCTGACTTTC